This T cell receptor (beta chain) was obtained from a study of T cell responses to AZD1222 COVID-19 vaccine. Study results and caveats: Clonal diversity may have been underestimated, and the donors were mostly white British, with more females than males. At baseline, just 5 or 6 AZD1222 recipients tested seropositive. Spike-specific TCR breadth and depth grew following two AZD1222 doses.

With regard to this clone: No antigen is known for it.

Researchers grouped second doses given at about 4 or about 12 weeks into one pool. Libraries were prepared by immunoSEQ multiplex PCR; TCRdb keeps only in-frame clonotypes and omits some of them. Of over 100,000 clones detected, roughly 87% appear once; the ten largest clones hold roughly 2.7%. The source material was peripheral blood, sampled 28 days after the second AZD1222 dose. The sequence was collected from an adult who received the AZD1222 COVID-19 vaccine.

CDR3 bases: TGCGCCAGCAGCCAAGATCTGGGGAACAGGGACCGTAACTATGGCTACACCTTC. It specifies CASSQDLGNRDRNYGYTF. This chain links TRBV4-3 with TRBJ1-2; perhaps TRBD1 as D (6 bases). The length of the CDR3 is 18 residues. Looked up from germline, CDR1 is LGHNA and CDR2 is YSLEER. The V end was cut by 0 bases, the J end by 1 base, with 18 bases between.